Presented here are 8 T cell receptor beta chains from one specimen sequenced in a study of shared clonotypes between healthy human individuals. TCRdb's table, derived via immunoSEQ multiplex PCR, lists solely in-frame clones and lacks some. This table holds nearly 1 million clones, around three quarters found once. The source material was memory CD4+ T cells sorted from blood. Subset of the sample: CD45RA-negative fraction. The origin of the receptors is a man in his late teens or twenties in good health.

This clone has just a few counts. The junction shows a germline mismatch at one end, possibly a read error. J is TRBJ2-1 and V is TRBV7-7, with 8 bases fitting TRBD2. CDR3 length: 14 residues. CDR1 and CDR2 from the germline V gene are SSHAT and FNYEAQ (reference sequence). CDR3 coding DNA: TGTGCTAGCAGCCAAAGCGGGGGCGACAATGAGCAGTTCTTC. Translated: CASSQSGGDNEQFF. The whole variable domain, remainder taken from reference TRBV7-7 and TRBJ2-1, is GAGVSQSPRYKVTKRGQDVTLRCDPISSHATLYWYQQALGQGPEFLTYFNYEAQPDKSGLPSDRFSAERPEGSISTLTIQRTEQRDSAMYRCASSQSGGDNEQFFGPGTRLTVL.

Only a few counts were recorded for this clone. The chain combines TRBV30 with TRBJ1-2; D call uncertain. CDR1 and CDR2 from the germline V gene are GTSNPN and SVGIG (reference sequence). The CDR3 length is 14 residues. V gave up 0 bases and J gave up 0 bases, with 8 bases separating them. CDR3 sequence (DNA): TGTGCCTGGAGTGTACGGCGTTCTAACTATGGCTACACCTTC. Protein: CAWSVRRSNYGYTF. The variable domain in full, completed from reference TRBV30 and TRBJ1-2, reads SQTIHQWPATLVQPVGSPLSLECTVEGTSNPNLYWYRQAAGRGLQLLFYSVGIGQISSEVPQNLSASRPQDRQFILSSKKLLLSDSGFYLCAWSVRRSNYGYTFGSGTRLTVV.

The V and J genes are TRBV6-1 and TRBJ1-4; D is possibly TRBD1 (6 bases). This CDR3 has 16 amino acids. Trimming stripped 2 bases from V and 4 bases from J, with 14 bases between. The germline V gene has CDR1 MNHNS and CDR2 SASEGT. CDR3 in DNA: TGTGCCAGCAGTGAACAACGGCAGGGGAATAATGAAAAACTGTTTTTT. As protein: CASSEQRQGNNEKLFF.

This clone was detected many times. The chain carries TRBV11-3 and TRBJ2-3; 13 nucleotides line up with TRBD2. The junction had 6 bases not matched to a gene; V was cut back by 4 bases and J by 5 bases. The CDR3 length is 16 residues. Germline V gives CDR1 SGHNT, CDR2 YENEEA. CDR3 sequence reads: CASSSGGLAGKDTQYF. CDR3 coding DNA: TGTGCCAGCAGCTCAGGGGGACTAGCGGGGAAAGATACGCAGTATTTT.

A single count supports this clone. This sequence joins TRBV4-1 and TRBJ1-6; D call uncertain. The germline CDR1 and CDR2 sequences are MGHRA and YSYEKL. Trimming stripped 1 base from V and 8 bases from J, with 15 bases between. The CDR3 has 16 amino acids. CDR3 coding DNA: TGCGCCAGCAGCCAAGTAATAAGTTCCCGGGATTCACCCCTCCACTTT. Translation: CASSQVISSRDSPLHF.

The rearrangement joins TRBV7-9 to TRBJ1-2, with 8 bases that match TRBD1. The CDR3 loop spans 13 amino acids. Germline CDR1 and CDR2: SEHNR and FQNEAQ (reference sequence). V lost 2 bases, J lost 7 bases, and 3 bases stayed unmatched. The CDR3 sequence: CASSLQGALGYTF. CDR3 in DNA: TGTGCCAGCAGCTTACAGGGGGCACTTGGCTACACCTTC.

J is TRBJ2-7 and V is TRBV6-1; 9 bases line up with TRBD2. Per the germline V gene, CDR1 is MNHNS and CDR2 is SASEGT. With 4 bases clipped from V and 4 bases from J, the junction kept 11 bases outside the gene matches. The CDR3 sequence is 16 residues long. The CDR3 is CASSAPISGRTYEQYF. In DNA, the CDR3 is TGTGCCAGCAGTGCGCCTATTAGCGGGAGAACTTACGAGCAGTACTTC.

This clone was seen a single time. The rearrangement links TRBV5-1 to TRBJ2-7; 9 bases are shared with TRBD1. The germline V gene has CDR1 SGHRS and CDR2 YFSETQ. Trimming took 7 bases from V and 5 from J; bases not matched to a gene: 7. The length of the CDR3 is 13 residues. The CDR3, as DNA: TGCGCCAGCGGGGACAGGGAGGCCCACGAGCAGTACTTC. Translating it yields CASGDREAHEQYF.